The next 8 T cell receptor beta chains were all read from a single sample in a study of cytomegalovirus exposure and HLA in healthy donors (TCRdb year 2017). The protocol used for the library was the immunoSEQ multiplex PCR assay. For the multiplex PCR, a mixture combining 60 forward primers for TCR Vbeta segments and 13 reverse primers for TCR Jbeta segments was used. Sourced from immuneACCESS, this table was stored by TCRdb with only in-frame sequences that have V and J called. A share of the clones is absent; for the studies checked, an unresolved V gene accounts for under half, and the remainder has no known explanation. The sample table contains over 200,000 clones; only one count was recorded for about two thirds of them. The ten largest make up less than 3% of the sample. Sequencing was performed on PBMCs. The source of these receptors is a man in his forties or fifties in good health and CMV-seropositive.

J is TRBJ1-2 and V is TRBV6-5; TRBD1 aligns across 7 bases. Germline values: CDR1 MNHEY, CDR2 SVGAGI. The trim removed 6 bases at V and 8 bases at J, leaving 12 bases unmatched. This CDR3 spans 14 amino acids. The CDR3 DNA sequence: TGTGCCAGCAGGGGAACAGGGGTACAGCGCGGCTACACCTTC. Its translation: CASRGTGVQRGYTF.

This chain joins TRBV15 and TRBJ1-1; 7 bases agree with TRBD1. Trimming removed 0 bases from V and 8 bases from J; junction bases left unmatched: 12. Per germline, CDR1 LNHNV and CDR2 YYDKDF (reference sequence). This CDR3 has 16 amino acids. CDR3 nucleotides: TGTGCCACCAGCAGAGATCCAGGGGGTCCCGGGGGAGAAGCTTTCTTT. Encoded protein: CATSRDPGGPGGEAFF.

The J gene is TRBJ2-7, the V gene TRBV7-9; D gene uncertain. This CDR3 region has 13 residues. CDR1 SEHNR and CDR2 FQNEAQ come from the germline V gene (reference sequence). V lost 5 bases, J lost 0 bases, and 8 bases lay in between. CDR3 protein: CASSGISSYEQYF. In nucleotides, the CDR3 is TGTGCCAGCAGCGGTATTAGCTCCTACGAGCAGTACTTC. The full variable domain, with the rest looked up from reference TRBV7-9 and TRBJ2-7, is DTGVSQNPRHKITKRGQNVTFRCDPISEHNRLYWYRQTLGQGPEFLTYFQNEAQLEKSRLLSDRFSAERPKGSFSTLEIQRTEQGDSAMYLCASSGISSYEQYFGPGTRLTVT.

This clone was seen a handful of times. This chain connects TRBV5-5 to TRBJ1-1; D is possibly TRBD1 (5 bases). This CDR3 region has 13 residues. Germline CDR1 and CDR2: SGHKS and YYEKEE (reference sequence). The germline V and J ends were trimmed by 4 bases and 5 bases, with 12 bases remaining between them. CDR3: CASSRAGVTEAFF. In DNA, the CDR3 is TGTGCCAGCAGCCGGGCGGGGGTGACTGAAGCTTTCTTT.

This sequence joins TRBV4-1 and TRBJ2-5; 10 nucleotides line up with TRBD2. CDR1 and CDR2 from the germline V gene are MGHRA and YSYEKL. The CDR3 is 18 amino acids. The V and J ends lost 4 bases and 3 bases, in that order; junction bases with no gene match: 14. The CDR3 reads CASSPSGSGGASEETQYF. The CDR3 nucleotides are TGCGCCAGCAGCCCCTCAGGGAGCGGGGGGGCTTCCGAAGAGACCCAGTACTTC.

The chain recombines TRBV6-1 with TRBJ2-1; TRBD2 agrees at 12 bases. The CDR3 runs 18 residues. The trim removed 4 bases at V and 0 bases at J, leaving 7 bases unmatched. CDR1 is MNHNS, CDR2 SASEGT, per germline. The CDR3 here is CASSVLAGGDSSYNEQFF. The CDR3 bases are TGTGCCAGCAGTGTCCTAGCGGGGGGGGACAGCTCCTACAATGAGCAGTTCTTC.

This clone was recorded only once. The same CDR3 also results from other DNA sequences found in this sample. The chain uses TRBV5-1 and TRBJ2-2, with TRBD1 identical over 7 bases. CDR1 SGHRS and CDR2 YFSETQ come from the germline V gene. Unmatched junction bases numbered 3, after V lost 3 bases and J lost 1 base. The CDR3 runs 15 residues. The CDR3 coding sequence is TGCGCCAGCAGCTCGGGACAGTTGAACACCGGGGAGCTGTTTTTT. It yields the protein CASSSGQLNTGELFF.

J is TRBJ1-1 and V is TRBV7-9; TRBD1 matches at 7 bases. This CDR3 has 14 amino acids. The germline V gene encodes CDR1 SEHNR and CDR2 FQNEAQ (reference sequence). Trimming removed 5 bases from V and 1 base from J; junction bases left unmatched: 4. The CDR3 coding sequence is TGTGCCAGCAGCCAACAGGGGAAGAACACTGAAGCTTTCTTT. Protein: CASSQQGKNTEAFF.